Presented here are 12 T cell receptor beta chains from one specimen sequenced in a study of blood T cells in healthy people across ages. Primed by a sample-barcoded 5' primer and a J-beta primer mix, a second PCR proceeded for roughly 6 to 12 cycles. MiXCR was run by TCRdb on the 5' RACE reads, yielding one entry per CDR3 protein. The sample yields approximately 800,000 distinct CDR3 sequences, 20% to 30% seen once. This sample was shared with a second study, whose subject was T cells of mothers and their children.

Sequenced material: blood. The receptors here all came from a boy aged 5-17 years in good health.

This clonotype has more than one count but fewer than ten. This chain connects TRBV28 to TRBJ2-5; 7 bases are shared with TRBD2. Germline values: CDR1 MDHEN, CDR2 SYDVKM. The CDR3 consists of 14 residues. J lost 5 bases, V lost 4 bases, and 7 bases had no gene match. This CDR3 is CASSSRGGGETQYF. As DNA, the CDR3 is TGTGCCAGCAGTTCGCGCGGGGGAGGGGAGACCCAGTACTTC.

This clonotype was recorded a few times. This chain joins TRBV15 and TRBJ2-2, with 7 nucleotides matching TRBD2. The CDR3 sequence is 19 residues long. The trim removed 1 base at V and 1 base at J, leaving 12 bases unmatched. The V gene's germline CDR1 is LNHNV and CDR2 YYDKDF (reference sequence). The CDR3, as DNA: TGTGCCACCAGCAGAGCTTTATTTACGGGCGGGAGGAACACCGGGGAGCTGTTTTTT. Its translation: CATSRALFTGGRNTGELFF. Full variable domain (missing parts from reference TRBV15 and TRBJ2-2): DAMVIQNPRYQVTQFGKPVTLSCSQTLNHNVMYWYQQKSSQAPKLLFHYYDKDFNNEADTPDNFQSRRPNTSFCFLDIRSPGLGDTAMYLCATSRALFTGGRNTGELFFGEGSRLTVL.

This clonotype was seen a handful of times. The chain carries TRBV4-3 and TRBJ2-7; 8 nucleotides align to TRBD1. Unmatched junction bases numbered 4, after V lost 2 bases and J lost 7 bases. Germline loops: CDR1 LGHNA, CDR2 YSLEER. CDR3 length equals 13 residues. The DNA of the CDR3 is TGCGCCAGCAGCCAAAACAGGGGGTCTGAGCAGTACTTC. Encoded protein: CASSQNRGSEQYF.

Points on this clonotype: An end of the junction does not agree with germline; a read error may underlie this. The chain carries TRBV28 and TRBJ2-7; the D gene is possibly TRBD2 (6 bases). This CDR3 is built from 14 residues. CDR1 MDHEN and CDR2 SYDVKM come from the germline V gene. CDR3 bases: TGTGCCAGCCATGAGGGAGGACTCTCCTGCGAGCAGTACTTC. Encoded protein: CASHEGGLSCEQYF.

There are a few counts of this clonotype. The rearrangement joins TRBV7-6 to TRBJ2-3; D is uncertain. From germline, CDR1 is SGHVS and CDR2 FNYEAQ. The CDR3 has 13 amino acids. V lost 2 bases and J 4 bases, leaving 7 bases between the germline ends. The CDR3 sequence: CASSLFLADTQYF. The DNA of the CDR3 is TGTGCCAGCAGCTTATTCTTGGCAGATACGCAGTATTTT.

This clonotype has just a few counts. The J gene is TRBJ2-5, the V gene TRBV6-6; TRBD1 is a possible D gene (5 bases). With the DNA end fitting TRBJ2-7 better, the J assignment may be wrong. This CDR3 is 15 amino acids long. Germline V gives CDR1 MNHNY, CDR2 SVGAGI (reference sequence). In DNA form, the CDR3 reads TGTGCCACCCGAGGTACGGACCAGGGCTCCTACGAGCAGTACTTC. Translated, it gives CATRGTDQGSYEQYF.

This clonotype was counted between two and nine times. The chain couples TRBV4-3 to TRBJ2-3; tentative D call: TRBD2 (6 bases). This CDR3 region has 17 residues. Germline-derived CDR1 and CDR2 are LGHNA and YSLEER. Deletions cut 0 bases from V and 4 bases from J, with 17 bases between. CDR3 protein: CASSQDQPGLGADTQYF. DNA for the CDR3: TGCGCCAGCAGCCAAGATCAGCCGGGACTCGGAGCAGATACGCAGTATTTT.

The chain joins TRBV28 to TRBJ2-6; 11 positions agree with TRBD1. Germline CDR1 MDHEN, CDR2 SYDVKM. This CDR3 is 16 amino acids long. With 5 bases clipped from V and 6 bases from J, the junction kept 6 bases outside the gene matches. The CDR3 loop is CASSGTGGSKANVLTF. The CDR3, as DNA: TGTGCCAGCAGTGGGACAGGGGGTTCGAAGGCCAACGTCCTGACTTTC.

The V and J genes are TRBV5-1 and TRBJ1-4; D gene uncertain. Trimming removed 0 bases at V and 8 bases at J, with 11 bases between. Germline assignment: CDR1 SGHRS and CDR2 YFSETQ. The CDR3 is 14 residues long. DNA of the CDR3: TGCGCCAGCAGCTTGGTGGATGGGAGCGAAAAACTGTTTTTT. Residues: CASSLVDGSEKLFF.

The V call is TRBV28, the J call TRBJ2-7, with D maybe TRBD1 (5 bases). The CDR3 is made up of 14 amino acids. CDR1 and CDR2 (germline): MDHEN, SYDVKM. V was pared by 6 bases and J by 6 bases, with 18 bases between. CDR3 amino acids: CASSPMGRAGEQYF. CDR3 in DNA: TGTGCCAGCAGCCCTATGGGCAGGGCTGGCGAGCAGTACTTC.

This clonotype turned up a few times. The chain carries TRBV7-9 and TRBJ2-5; 9 nucleotides agree with TRBD2. The DNA matches TRBJ2-1 better at its end, which makes the J call doubtful. The CDR3 totals 16 residues. Germline lookup yields CDR1 SEHNR and CDR2 FQNEAQ (reference sequence). The CDR3 sequence is CASSLLRGGRAHEQFF. The CDR3 nucleotides read TGTGCCAGCAGCTTACTCCGAGGCGGGAGGGCCCATGAGCAGTTCTTC.

This clonotype was observed a few times. This chain links TRBV19 with TRBJ1-1, with D uncertain. Germline CDR1 is LNHDA and CDR2 is SQIVND (reference sequence). The CDR3 extends over 13 amino acids. Trimming cost V 3 bases and J 5 bases, with 10 bases left between them. The CDR3 reads CASSMTGSTEAFF. The CDR3 nucleotides read TGTGCCAGTAGTATGACCGGGTCGACTGAAGCTTTCTTT.